This T cell receptor beta chain comes out of a study of blood T cell repertoires in COVID-19. About the research overall: PBMCs, B-cell-depleted T cells, or T cells were the source of the cDNA or gDNA that made up the material.

The V gene's germline CDR1 is SGHTA and CDR2 FQGNSA. The CDR3 is made up of 16 amino acids. The V end lost 2 bases, the J end lost 2 bases, and 13 bases lay between the germline ends. Generated by immunoSEQ multiplex PCR, the TCRdb table keeps only in-frame clones and is missing some. The table shows about 210,000 clones, with approximately 84% occurring only once. The rearrangement joins TRBV7-2 to TRBJ2-1; possibly TRBD1 for D (7 bases). What was sequenced was peripheral blood. This receptor was obtained from a woman between 50 and 59 years old with active or convalescent COVID-19. This CDR3 reads CASSLNPGGTYNEQFF. CDR3 nucleotides: TGTGCCAGCAGCTTAAATCCAGGGGGGACCTACAATGAGCAGTTCTTC. The full variable domain, rest sourced from reference TRBV7-2 and TRBJ2-1, is GAGVSQSPSNKVTEKGKDVELRCDPISGHTALYWYRQSLGQGLEFLIYFQGNSAPDKSGLPSDRFSAERTGGSVSTLTIQRTQQEDSAVYLCASSLNPGGTYNEQFFGPGTRLTVL.